The 17 T cell receptor beta chains in this list originate from one sample, sequenced in a study of blood T cells in healthy people across ages. A second about 7 to 12 cycle PCR used barcoded and J-beta primers. TCRdb redid the calling of the 5' RACE reads with MiXCR, one entry per CDR3 protein. The top ten hold about a quarter of the sample, which has 800,000 to 900,000 distinct CDR3 sequences, around 62% seen once. Material: blood. The receptors were gathered from a man in his thirties or forties in good health.

The J gene is TRBJ2-3, the V gene TRBV12-3 or TRBV12-4; 9 bases fit TRBD1. V trimming: 7 bases; J trimming: 3 bases; junction bases outside the gene matches: 5. The CDR3 extends over 14 amino acids. The CDR3 loop reads CASTDRGRTDTQYF. The CDR3 DNA reads as TGTGCCAGCACGGACAGGGGACGTACAGATACGCAGTATTTT.

The CDR3 DNA follows: TGTGCCAGCAGCTTCGATCGGACCAACGAGCAGTACTTC. It specifies CASSFDRTNEQYF. The V and J genes are TRBV11-1 and TRBJ2-7, with no clear D. The CDR3 contains 13 residues. Germline CDR1 is SGHAT and CDR2 is FQDESV (reference sequence). Deletions cut 3 bases from V and 5 bases from J, with 11 bases between.

The genes are TRBV29-1 and TRBJ2-4; TRBD1 matches 7 bases. Germline V gives CDR1 SQVTM, CDR2 ANQGSEA. Germline trimming cut 7 bases from V and 2 bases from J; bases unmatched to any gene: 8. The CDR3 has 14 residues. CDR3: CSATGAETKNIQYF. CDR3 DNA sequence: TGCAGCGCAACAGGGGCGGAAACCAAAAACATTCAGTACTTC.

The J gene is TRBJ2-2, the V gene TRBV12-3 or TRBV12-4; D is perhaps TRBD1 (5 bases). The CDR3 length is 15 residues. The V and J ends lost 2 bases and 4 bases respectively, with 11 bases between them. In DNA form, the CDR3 reads TGTGCCAGCAGTTTACAAGGGGTGGGCACCGGGGAGCTGTTTTTT. Protein product: CASSLQGVGTGELFF.

The chain carries TRBV7-2 and TRBJ2-5, with TRBD2 matching over 7 bases. The closer fit of TRBJ2-7 to the DNA end suggests the J call may be wrong. Per germline, CDR1 SGHTA and CDR2 FQGNSA. The CDR3 is made up of 15 amino acids. The CDR3 loop is CASSLEVTGGSEQYF. CDR3 nucleotides: TGTGCCAGCAGCTTAGAGGTTACCGGGGGGAGCGAGCAGTACTTC.

The chain couples TRBV10-3 to TRBJ2-4; 8 bases agree with TRBD2. With the DNA end fitting TRBJ2-7 better, the J assignment may be wrong. This CDR3 is built from 14 residues. Per the germline V gene, CDR1 is ENHRY and CDR2 is SYGVKD. The CDR3 region has the DNA TGTGCCATCAGGGTCGGGGGGGCCTCCTACGAGCAGTACTTC. As protein: CAIRVGGASYEQYF.

The chain is built from TRBV20-1 and TRBJ2-3, with 7 bases lining up with TRBD1. Trimming at V came to 4 bases and at J to 2 bases, leaving 6 bases not matched to a gene. Germline V gives CDR1 DFQATT, CDR2 SNEGSKA (reference sequence). This CDR3 comprises 14 residues. Here the CDR3 DNA reads TGCAGTGCTAACCCCGGGACAGACACAGATACGCAGTATTTT. This encodes CSANPGTDTDTQYF.

The V and J genes are TRBV12-3 or TRBV12-4 and TRBJ2-7; perhaps D is TRBD1 or TRBD2 (6 bases each). The V end was cut by 2 bases, the J end by 4 bases, with 12 bases between. The CDR3 is 14 residues long. CDR3 nucleotide sequence: TGTGCCAGCAGTTTAAGGGGGGCCCCATACGAGCAGTACTTC. Protein: CASSLRGAPYEQYF.

The CDR3 region is CASSPVGDDEQFF. CDR3 sequence (DNA): TGTGCCAGCAGCCCGGTGGGCGACGATGAGCAGTTCTTC. The chain has TRBV7-9 and TRBJ2-1; D is ambiguous. The CDR3 extends over 13 amino acids. Trimming removed 5 bases from V and 8 bases from J, with 13 bases in between. The germline CDR1 and CDR2 sequences are SEHNR and FQNEAQ (reference sequence).

The chain is built from TRBV7-9 and TRBJ1-3, with D maybe TRBD1 (5 bases). CDR3 length: 14 amino acids. Trimming left V 5 bases short and J 3 bases short, with 11 bases between. Germline CDR1 reads SEHNR; CDR2 reads FQNEAQ (reference sequence). CDR3 bases: TGTGCCAGCAGCCTGCAGGGTATTGGAAACACCATATATTTT. As protein: CASSLQGIGNTIYF.

The genes are TRBV20-1 and TRBJ1-2, with D maybe TRBD1 (5 bases). Germline values: CDR1 DFQATT, CDR2 SNEGSKA (reference sequence). V shed 3 bases and J shed 7 bases, with 9 bases lying between them. The CDR3 runs 11 residues. This CDR3 is CSASRDGGYTF. CDR3 sequence (DNA): TGCAGTGCTAGCAGGGATGGTGGCTACACCTTC.

This chain links TRBV5-1 with TRBJ1-2; D is perhaps TRBD1 (5 bases). CDR1 SGHRS and CDR2 YFSETQ come from the germline V gene. The CDR3 sequence is 16 residues long. V gave up 0 bases and J gave up 4 bases, with 16 bases separating them. The CDR3 nucleotides read TGCGCCAGCAGCTTGGAGGGGCCCCGGGGAGGCTATGGCTACACCTTC. Its translation is CASSLEGPRGGYGYTF.

V gene TRBV3-1 combines with J gene TRBJ2-1; D is ambiguous. The CDR3 loop spans 14 amino acids. Trimming took 2 bases from V and 7 from J, leaving 12 bases between them. The germline V gene has CDR1 LGHDT and CDR2 YNNKEL (reference sequence). CDR3 region: CASSQQDETNEQFF. The CDR3 DNA sequence: TGTGCCAGCAGCCAACAGGATGAAACGAATGAGCAGTTCTTC.

This clonotype was seen a handful of times. V and J are TRBV21-1 and TRBJ1-6; the DNA was not used to check the table's D call, TRBD1. TRBV21-1 is a listed pseudogene. This CDR3 comprises 18 residues. In DNA, the CDR3 is TGTGCCAGCAGCAAAGAAGGGACAGGGCATTTCTATAATTCACCCCTCCACTTT. As protein: CASSKEGTGHFYNSPLHF.

The chain combines TRBV29-1 with TRBJ2-7, with D perhaps matching TRBD2 (5 bases). Germline loops: CDR1 SQVTM, CDR2 ANQGSEA. The CDR3 sequence is 14 residues long. V shed 2 bases and J shed 3 bases, with 14 bases lying between them. This CDR3 reads CSVESPGEDYEQYF. The CDR3 DNA follows: TGCAGCGTTGAATCCCCCGGGGAAGACTACGAGCAGTACTTC.

CDR3 in DNA: TGTGCCAGCAGTTTAGGGGACTTTTCCTACGAGCAGTACTTC. Protein product: CASSLGDFSYEQYF. The chain combines TRBV12-3 or TRBV12-4 with TRBJ2-7; TRBD2 might be the D (6 bases). The CDR3 length is 14 residues. V lost 1 base and J lost 1, with 8 bases in between.

The V gene is TRBV16, the J gene TRBJ2-7; TRBD1 matches 12 bases. The J segment lost 5 bases and the V segment lost 4 bases, leaving 12 bases of the junction unmatched. Per germline, CDR1 KGHSY and CDR2 FQNENV. This CDR3 contains 17 residues. The CDR3 DNA reads TGTGCCAGCAGCCCTCCTCCCACTGGGACAGGGGGCCACGAGCAGTACTTC. Translating gives CASSPPPTGTGGHEQYF. The full variable domain, rest sourced from reference TRBV16 and TRBJ2-7, is GEEVAQTPKHLVRGEGQKAKLYCAPIKGHSYVFWYQQVLKNEFKFLISFQNENVFDETGMPKERFSAKCLPNSPCSLEIQATKLEDSAVYFCASSPPPTGTGGHEQYFGPGTRLTVT.